The 29 T cell receptor beta chains listed next were all sequenced from one sample in a study of T cells expressing NK-cell markers. TCRdb processed the 5' RACE reads again and assigns one entry to each CDR3 protein, with no DNA. The sample includes under 200,000 distinct CDR3 sequences. The sequenced sample consisted of blood T cells: a sorted CD56 or NKG2C T cell subset, CD4+ or CD8+ T cells, or bulk PBMC T cells (not recorded which). All receptors derive from a woman aged 18 to 75 in good health.

The rearrangement uses TRBV20-1 and TRBJ1-5. The CDR3 loop spans 12 amino acids. Germline V CDR1 and CDR2: DFQATT, SNEGSKA (reference sequence). CDR3: CSAAKPNQPQHF.

The rearrangement joins TRBV5-1 to TRBJ1-1; TCRdb calls TRBD1, which cannot be checked without DNA. Looked up from germline, CDR1 is SGHRS and CDR2 is YFSETQ. The CDR3 covers 14 residues. CDR3 sequence reads: CATQPGGGGTEAFF.

The chain is built from TRBV7-6 and TRBJ1-1. CDR1 and CDR2 from the germline V gene are SGHVS and FNYEAQ. The CDR3 totals 15 residues. CDR3 in amino acids: CASSLIAGGNTEAFF.

The V and J genes are TRBV7-9 and TRBJ2-5; TCRdb names TRBD2, which stays unverified in the absence of DNA. Germline V gene data show CDR1 as SEHNR and CDR2 as FQNEAQ (reference sequence). The CDR3 covers 15 residues. The CDR3: CASSLRSSGEETQYF.

The chain links TRBV6-1 to TRBJ2-5; TCRdb proposes TRBD1, but this gene call is untestable without DNA. The CDR3 sequence is 15 residues long. Germline V lookup: CDR1 MNHNS, CDR2 SASEGT. Here the CDR3 reads CASTATGGDGETQYF.

The chain carries TRBV7-2 and TRBJ2-5. Germline V gene data show CDR1 as SGHTA and CDR2 as FQGNSA. This CDR3 is built from 15 residues. This CDR3 is CASSFYVGEGETQYF.

The chain couples TRBV27 to TRBJ1-1; TCRdb gives TRBD1 as the D gene, but with no DNA this cannot be confirmed. CDR1 is MNHEY and CDR2 is SMNVEV in the germline V gene (reference sequence). This CDR3 contains 15 residues. The CDR3 reads CASSPGTGKNTEAFF.

The J gene is TRBJ1-2, the V gene TRBV5-1; no DNA is available, so the TRBD1 call from TCRdb remains unchecked. CDR1 and CDR2 from the germline V gene are SGHRS and YFSETQ. The CDR3 is 16 residues long. CDR3 protein: CASSSSAPTEGYGYTF.

V usage is TRBV18 and J usage is TRBJ2-1; TCRdb reports TRBD2, a call that lacks DNA to check it against. Germline CDR1 KGHSH, CDR2 LQKENI. This CDR3 has 16 residues. CDR3 residues: CASSPGLAGAYNEQFF.

The genes are TRBV4-2 and TRBJ2-1; TCRdb designates TRBD2, a call that cannot be tested without DNA. Germline-derived CDR1 and CDR2 are LGHNA and YNFKEQ. The CDR3 has 21 amino acids. CDR3 region: CASSQQLGTSGSPRIRFEQFF.

The chain recombines TRBV30 with TRBJ1-2. CDR3 length: 15 amino acids. Germline V CDR1 and CDR2: GTSNPN, SVGIG (reference sequence). The CDR3 reads CAWSAYQDGHYGYTF. The variable domain in full, with the rest retrieved from reference TRBV30 and TRBJ1-2, is SQTIHQWPATLVQPVGSPLSLECTVEGTSNPNLYWYRQAAGRGLQLLFYSVGIGQISSEVPQNLSASRPQDRQFILSSKKLLLSDSGFYLCAWSAYQDGHYGYTFGSGTRLTVV.

This chain connects TRBV29-1 to TRBJ1-2. Germline V CDR1 and CDR2: SQVTM, ANQGSEA. This CDR3 is built from 15 residues. The CDR3 loop reads CSVDGSPLANYGYTF.

CDR3 loop: CASRRGQGYYGYTF. The rearrangement joins TRBV10-2 to TRBJ1-2; absent DNA, TCRdb's TRBD1 call cannot be checked. The CDR3 has 14 residues. CDR1 is WSHSY and CDR2 is SAAADI in the germline V gene.

The chain combines TRBV20-1 with TRBJ2-3; no DNA is available, so the TRBD2 call from TCRdb remains unchecked. Germline-derived CDR1 and CDR2 are DFQATT and SNEGSKA (reference sequence). The CDR3 length is 19 residues. The chain's CDR3 is CSARALRHKKTSGTDTQYF.

J is TRBJ2-1 and V is TRBV7-8; lacking DNA, the TRBD1 call made by TCRdb goes unchecked. The length of the CDR3 is 19 residues. CDR1 and CDR2 from the germline V gene are SGHVS and FQNEAQ. CDR3 residues: CASITGGLSAESYYNEQFF.

The chain employs TRBV2 and TRBJ2-4; TCRdb's assignment of TRBD1 cannot be checked, as there is no DNA. This CDR3 has 14 amino acids. Germline values: CDR1 SNHLY, CDR2 FYNNEI. CDR3 protein: CASSEGTLEPIQYF.

The gene calls are TRBV15 and TRBJ2-1; TCRdb outputs TRBD2, but without DNA this stays unchecked. Germline V lookup: CDR1 LNHNV, CDR2 YYDKDF (reference sequence). The CDR3 runs 14 residues. The CDR3 is CATSRVSGTSEQFF. Together with reference TRBV15 and TRBJ2-1, the CDR3 gives the full variable domain: DAMVIQNPRYQVTQFGKPVTLSCSQTLNHNVMYWYQQKSSQAPKLLFHYYDKDFNNEADTPDNFQSRRPNTSFCFLDIRSPGLGDTAMYLCATSRVSGTSEQFFGPGTRLTVL.

The chain combines TRBV6-1 with TRBJ2-2; TCRdb indicates TRBD1, and absent DNA this call remains unverified. Germline CDR1 reads MNHNS; CDR2 reads SASEGT. The CDR3 covers 15 residues. The chain's CDR3 is CASKDWGRYAGELFF.

This chain joins TRBV3-1 and TRBJ1-5; as DNA is missing, the TRBD1 call by TCRdb cannot be tested. The CDR3 runs 18 residues. The germline CDR1 and CDR2 sequences are LGHDT and YNNKEL (reference sequence). CDR3 amino acids: CASSQGRGATGINQPQHF. Filled out from reference TRBV3-1 and TRBJ1-5, the complete variable domain reads DTAVSQTPKYLVTQMGNDKSIKCEQNLGHDTMYWYKQDSKKFLKIMFSYNNKELIINETVPNRFSPKSPDKAHLNLHINSLELGDSAVYFCASSQGRGATGINQPQHFGDGTRLSIL.

This chain joins TRBV5-8 and TRBJ1-5; the D call of TRBD1 rests on TCRdb alone, since no DNA is present to check it. CDR3 length: 16 amino acids. The germline CDR1 and CDR2 sequences are SGHTS and YDEGEE. The CDR3 sequence is CASSWRTGALNQPQHF. The full variable domain, rest sourced from reference TRBV5-8 and TRBJ1-5, is EAGVTQSPTHLIKTRGQQATLRCSPISGHTSVYWYQQALGLGLQFLLWYDEGEERNRGNFPPRFSGRQFPNYSSELNVNALELEDSALYLCASSWRTGALNQPQHFGDGTRLSIL.

V gene TRBV12-3 or TRBV12-4 combines with J gene TRBJ1-6; no DNA is available, so the TRBD1 call from TCRdb remains unchecked. This CDR3 has 18 residues. This CDR3 reads CASRIRQATSSYNSPLHF.

The CDR3 sequence: CSAKRSGSGETQYF. J is TRBJ2-5 and V is TRBV20-1; TCRdb names TRBD1, which stays unverified in the absence of DNA. Per germline, CDR1 DFQATT and CDR2 SNEGSKA (reference sequence). CDR3 length: 14 amino acids.

The V gene is TRBV7-3, the J gene TRBJ2-1. CDR1 is SGHTA and CDR2 is FQGTGA in the germline V gene. The CDR3 extends over 14 amino acids. CDR3 residues: CASSSQHGYNEQFF.

The rearrangement joins TRBV10-3 to TRBJ1-3. This CDR3 contains 16 residues. Germline CDR1 is ENHRY and CDR2 is SYGVKD. The CDR3 protein is CAISESVTSSGNTIYF.

The J gene is TRBJ1-1, the V gene TRBV2; the TRBD1 assignment by TCRdb is unverifiable without DNA. This CDR3 region has 13 residues. Germline loops: CDR1 SNHLY, CDR2 FYNNEI. The CDR3 spells CASSPHENTEAFF.

The rearrangement links TRBV5-5 to TRBJ2-1. CDR1 and CDR2 from the germline V gene are SGHKS and YYEKEE (reference sequence). CDR3 length: 15 amino acids. The CDR3 spells CASSSRKFGYNEQFF.

This sequence joins TRBV2 and TRBJ2-1; TCRdb returns TRBD1, unconfirmable since there is no DNA. This CDR3 contains 14 residues. Germline assignment: CDR1 SNHLY and CDR2 FYNNEI. The CDR3 is CASTPEGGYNEQFF.

The chain carries TRBV5-1 and TRBJ2-5; the TRBD2 assignment by TCRdb is unverifiable without DNA. The length of the CDR3 is 15 residues. Germline values: CDR1 SGHRS, CDR2 YFSETQ. The CDR3 is CASSRLARDQETQYF.

The chain uses TRBV3-1 and TRBJ2-7; TCRdb calls TRBD2, which cannot be checked without DNA. Germline V gene lookup returns CDR1 LGHDT and CDR2 YNNKEL (reference sequence). This CDR3 spans 17 amino acids. The CDR3 spells CASSHRGTSGSRYEQYF.